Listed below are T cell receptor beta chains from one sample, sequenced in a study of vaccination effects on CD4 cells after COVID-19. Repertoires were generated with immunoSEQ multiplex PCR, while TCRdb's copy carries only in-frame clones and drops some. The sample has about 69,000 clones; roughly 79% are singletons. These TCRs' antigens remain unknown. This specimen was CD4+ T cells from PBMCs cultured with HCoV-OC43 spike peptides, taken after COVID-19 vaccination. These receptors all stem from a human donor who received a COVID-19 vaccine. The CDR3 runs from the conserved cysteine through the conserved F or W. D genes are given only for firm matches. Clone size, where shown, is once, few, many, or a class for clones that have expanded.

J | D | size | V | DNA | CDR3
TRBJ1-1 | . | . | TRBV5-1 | TGCGCCAGCAGCTTGGACGGACGCCCTGAAGCTTTCTTT | CASSLDGRPEAFF
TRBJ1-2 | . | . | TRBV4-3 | TGCGCCAGCAGCCAAGGGCCGGGATACTCTAACTATGGCTACACCTTC | CASSQGPGYSNYGYTF
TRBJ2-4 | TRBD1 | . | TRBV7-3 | TGTGCCAGCAGCTGGGGACAGGGAAACATTCAGTACTTC | CASSWGQGNIQYF
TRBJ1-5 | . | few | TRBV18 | TGTGCCAGCTCGGATGACGGCAATCAGCCCCAGCATTTT | CASSDDGNQPQHF
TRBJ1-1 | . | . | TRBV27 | TGTGCCAGCAGTTTATACAGGGACACTGAAGCTTTCTTT | CASSLYRDTEAFF
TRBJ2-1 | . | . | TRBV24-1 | TGTGCCACCAGTGATTTCCCCAATGAGCAGTTCTTC | CATSDFPNEQFF
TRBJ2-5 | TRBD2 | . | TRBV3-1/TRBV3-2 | TGTGCCAGCAGCCAAGACGGGGGAGGGGAGACCCAGTACTTC | CASSQDGGGETQYF
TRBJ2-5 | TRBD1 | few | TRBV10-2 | TGCGCCAGCACCCGGACAGGGGGCGTGGAGACCCAGTACTTC | CASTRTGGVETQYF
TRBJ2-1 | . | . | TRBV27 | TGTGCCAGCAGTTTAAGAGGGGTTGGGGGGGGGCCTGGGAATGAGCAGTTCTTC | CASSLRGVGGGPGNEQFF
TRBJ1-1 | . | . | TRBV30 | TGTGCCTGTAAAAGGGGGACGGTGAACACTGAAGCTTTCTTT | CACKRGTVNTEAFF